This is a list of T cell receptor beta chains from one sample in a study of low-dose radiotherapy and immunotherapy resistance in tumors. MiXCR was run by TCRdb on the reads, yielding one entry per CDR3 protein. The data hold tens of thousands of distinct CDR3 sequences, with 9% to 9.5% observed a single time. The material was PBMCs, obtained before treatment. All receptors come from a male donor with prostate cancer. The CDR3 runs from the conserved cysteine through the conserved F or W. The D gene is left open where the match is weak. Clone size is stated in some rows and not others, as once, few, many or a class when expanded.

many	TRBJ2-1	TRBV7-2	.	TGTGCCAGCAGCTTAGTCCGGGAGAAGCAGTTCTTC	CASSLVREKQFF
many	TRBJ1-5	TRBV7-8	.	TGTGCCAGCAGCCCCTATAGCAATCAGCCCCAGCATTTT	CASSPYSNQPQHF
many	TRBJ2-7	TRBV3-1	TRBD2	TGTGCCAGCAGCCAAACGAGCGGGAGGGCCTACGAGCAGTACTTC	CASSQTSGRAYEQYF
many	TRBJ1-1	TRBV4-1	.	TGCGCCAGCAGCCAAGGCCGGGTTAGTCCTGAAGCTTTCTTT	CASSQGRVSPEAFF
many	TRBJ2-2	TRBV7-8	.	TGTGCCAGCAGCTTACCGCCAGCGACCCCCGGGGAGCTGTTTTTT	CASSLPPATPGELFF
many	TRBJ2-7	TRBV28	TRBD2	TGTGCCAGCACTAGCGGGAGACTCTACGAGCAGTACTTC	CASTSGRLYEQYF
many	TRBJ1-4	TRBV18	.	TGTGCCAGCTCACCCGAAGGTGAAAAACTGTTTTTT	CASSPEGEKLFF
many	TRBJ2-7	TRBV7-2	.	TGTGCCAGCAGTTCAAAGCCCCCCTACGAGCAGTACTTC	CASSSKPPYEQYF
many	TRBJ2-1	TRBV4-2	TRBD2	TGTGCCAGCAGCCAAGCGGGTAGCGGGAGTTATACTGAGCAGTTCTTC	CASSQAGSGSYTEQFF
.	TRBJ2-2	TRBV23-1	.	TGCGCCAGCCCGCAAAGGGGGTCGAACACCGGGGAGCTGTTTTTT	CASPQRGSNTGELFF
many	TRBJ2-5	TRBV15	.	TGTGCCACCAGCAGAGAGCGGCCCCAAGAGACCCAGTACTTC	CATSRERPQETQYF
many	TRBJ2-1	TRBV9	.	TGTGCCAGCAGCGGCTCCTACAATGAGCAGTTCTTC	CASSGSYNEQFF
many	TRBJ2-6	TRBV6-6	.	TGTGCCAGCAGCCTCCGCCTACATGGAATGGACTCTGGGGCCAACGTCCTGACTTTC	CASSLRLHGMDSGANVLTF
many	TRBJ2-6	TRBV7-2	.	TGTGCCAGCAGCTTAGCAGGTTCGAAGGGGGCCAACGTCCTGACTTTC	CASSLAGSKGANVLTF
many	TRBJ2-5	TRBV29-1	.	TGCAGCGTTGAAGAAATGGAGACCCAGTACTTC	CSVEEMETQYF
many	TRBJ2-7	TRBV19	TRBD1	TGTGCCAGTAGTACCGGACAGGGTGCTTCCTACGAGCAGTACTTC	CASSTGQGASYEQYF
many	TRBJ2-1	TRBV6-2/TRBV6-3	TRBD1	TGTGCCAGCAGCCCCGGACAGGGCAACTACAATGAGCAGTTCTTC	CASSPGQGNYNEQFF
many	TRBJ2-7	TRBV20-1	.	TGCAGTGCTAGTCCCGGGACGGTCTACGAGCAGTACTTC	CSASPGTVYEQYF
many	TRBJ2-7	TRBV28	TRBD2	TGTGCCAGCAGCCCCCCGGGACTAACCCCCCAAGGGCAGTACTTC	CASSPPGLTPQGQYF
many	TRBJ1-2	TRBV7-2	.	TGTGCCAGCAGCTTAGCGGCAGGGAACTATGGCTACACCTTC	CASSLAAGNYGYTF
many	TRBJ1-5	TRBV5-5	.	TGTGCCAGCAGCTTAATATGGGATCAGCCCCAGCATTTT	CASSLIWDQPQHF
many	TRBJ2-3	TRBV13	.	TGTGCCAGCAGCTTAGTTGCTAGCAGCACAGATACGCAGTATTTT	CASSLVASSTDTQYF
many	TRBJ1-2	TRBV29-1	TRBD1	TGCAGCGTTGAAGAACGGACAGGGCATGGCTACACCTTC	CSVEERTGHGYTF
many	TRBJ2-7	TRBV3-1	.	TGTGCCAGCAGCCCCGGGAGGTTAAGGGGGCCCCCCTACGAGCAGTACTTC	CASSPGRLRGPPYEQYF
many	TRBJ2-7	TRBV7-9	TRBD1	TGTGCCAGCAGTCCCGACGGGACAGGGGAGTACGAGCAGTACTTC	CASSPDGTGEYEQYF
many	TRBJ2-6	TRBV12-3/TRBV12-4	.	TGTGCCAGCAGTCCTCCATCCTCTGGGGCCAACGTCCTGACTTTC	CASSPPSSGANVLTF
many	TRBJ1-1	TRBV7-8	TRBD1	TGTGCCAGCAGTTTTACGCCGGGACAGGGGAACACTGAAGCTTTCTTT	CASSFTPGQGNTEAFF
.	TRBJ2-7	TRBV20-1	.	TGCAGTGCTAGAGATGGGGGCCCCTACGAGCAGTACTTC	CSARDGGPYEQYF
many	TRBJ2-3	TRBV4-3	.	TGCGCCAGCAGCCAAGAGGCCCAAGCAGATACGCAGTATTTT	CASSQEAQADTQYF
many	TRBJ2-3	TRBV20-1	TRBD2	TGCAGTGCTAGAGGTGATGTAGCGGGAGGGAGCACAGATACGCAGTATTTT	CSARGDVAGGSTDTQYF
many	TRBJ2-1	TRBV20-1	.	TGCAGTGCTAGAGTTGGTCCAGAAGAGGGCAATGAGCAGTTCTTC	CSARVGPEEGNEQFF
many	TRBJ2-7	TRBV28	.	TGTGCCAGCAGTTCGGCTCAGGGGAATGTCAACGAGCAGTACTTC	CASSSAQGNVNEQYF
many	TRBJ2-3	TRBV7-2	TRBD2	TGTGCCAACGAGCGGGATACAGATACGCAGTATTTT	CANERDTDTQYF
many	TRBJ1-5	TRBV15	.	TGTGCCACCAGCAGCCTGGGTGAGGGGAATCAGCCCCAGCATTTT	CATSSLGEGNQPQHF
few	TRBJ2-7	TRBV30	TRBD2	TGTGCCTGGGGGCTAGCGGGAGTCTACGAGCAGTACTTC	CAWGLAGVYEQYF
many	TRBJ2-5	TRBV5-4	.	TGTGCCAGCAGCTTGGCGGGGAGAGGGGGGGAGACCCAGTACTTC	CASSLAGRGGETQYF
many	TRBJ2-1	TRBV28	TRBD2	TGTGCCACCCGACCCGAGGGACTAGCGGAATTTCTCTCCTACAATGAGCAGTTCTTC	CATRPEGLAEFLSYNEQFF
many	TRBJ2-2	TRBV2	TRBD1	TGTGCCAGCAGGGTCCGGACAGGGTCGAACACCGGGGAGCTGTTTTTT	CASRVRTGSNTGELFF
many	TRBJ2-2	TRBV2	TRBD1	TGTGCCAGCACCACAGACAGGGGGCAGACCGGGGAGCTGTTTTTT	CASTTDRGQTGELFF
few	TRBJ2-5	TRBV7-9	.	TGTGCCAGCAGACTGCTACGGGGTCAAGAGACCCAGTACTTC	CASRLLRGQETQYF
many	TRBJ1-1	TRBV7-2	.	TGTGCCAGCAGACCGGGGGTCATGAACACTGAAGCTTTCTTT	CASRPGVMNTEAFF
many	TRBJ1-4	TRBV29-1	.	TGCAGCGTTGTCGGGGGGTTTAATGAAAAACTGTTTTTT	CSVVGGFNEKLFF
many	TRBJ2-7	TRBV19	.	TGTGCCAGTAGTCCCAGAGCTACCCTGGGGGAGCAGTACTTC	CASSPRATLGEQYF
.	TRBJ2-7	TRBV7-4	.	TGTGCCAGCAGACCGGGCCCGAAACGCGGTGGCGAGCAGTACTTC	CASRPGPKRGGEQYF
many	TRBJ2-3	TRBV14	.	TGTGCCAGCAGCCAAGCCCTCGGGTATGCAGATACGCAGTATTTT	CASSQALGYADTQYF
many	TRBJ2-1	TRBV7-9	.	TGTGCCAGCAACAAAAAGGGTCGGGAGAACTACAATGAGCAGTTCTTC	CASNKKGRENYNEQFF